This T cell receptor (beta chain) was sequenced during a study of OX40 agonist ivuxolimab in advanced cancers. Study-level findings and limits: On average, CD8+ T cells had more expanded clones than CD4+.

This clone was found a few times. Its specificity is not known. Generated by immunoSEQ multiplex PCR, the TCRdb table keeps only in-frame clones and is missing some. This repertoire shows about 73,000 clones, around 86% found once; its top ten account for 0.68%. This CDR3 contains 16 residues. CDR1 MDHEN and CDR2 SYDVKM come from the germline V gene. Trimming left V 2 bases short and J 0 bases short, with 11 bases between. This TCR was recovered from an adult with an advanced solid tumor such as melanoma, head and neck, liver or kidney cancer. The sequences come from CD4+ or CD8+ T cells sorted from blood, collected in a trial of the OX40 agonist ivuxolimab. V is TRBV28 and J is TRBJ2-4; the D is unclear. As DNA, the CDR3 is TGTGCCAGCAGTTTACGCCCTACCCGAGCCAAAAACATTCAGTACTTC. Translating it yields CASSLRPTRAKNIQYF.